Here is one TCR beta chain with its context. Its cognate antigen is unknown. Germline V gives CDR1 SGHTA, CDR2 FQGNSA. V was clipped by 0 bases and J by 2 bases; unmatched bases: 4. The CDR3 extends over 16 amino acids. The sample comes from a study of T cells and Merkel cell carcinoma outcomes. Libraries were prepared by immunoSEQ multiplex PCR; TCRdb keeps only in-frame clonotypes and omits some of them. The profile shows approximately 20,000 clones, over 75% of them singletons. Points from the study as a whole: Merkel cell carcinoma outcomes were reportedly predicted by repertoire and T-cell density.

The TCR comes from a human donor with Merkel cell carcinoma. This chain joins TRBV7-2 and TRBJ2-7, with 10 bases matching TRBD2. Input material: tumor tissue from Merkel cell carcinoma. DNA of the CDR3: TGTGCCAGCAGCTTAGCGAGGACTAGCGGCCCCTACGAGCAGTACTTC. Residues: CASSLARTSGPYEQYF. Drawing the rest from reference TRBV7-2 and TRBJ2-7, the complete variable domain is GAGVSQSPSNKVTEKGKDVELRCDPISGHTALYWYRQSLGQGLEFLIYFQGNSAPDKSGLPSDRFSAERTGGSVSTLTIQRTQQEDSAVYLCASSLARTSGPYEQYFGPGTRLTVT.